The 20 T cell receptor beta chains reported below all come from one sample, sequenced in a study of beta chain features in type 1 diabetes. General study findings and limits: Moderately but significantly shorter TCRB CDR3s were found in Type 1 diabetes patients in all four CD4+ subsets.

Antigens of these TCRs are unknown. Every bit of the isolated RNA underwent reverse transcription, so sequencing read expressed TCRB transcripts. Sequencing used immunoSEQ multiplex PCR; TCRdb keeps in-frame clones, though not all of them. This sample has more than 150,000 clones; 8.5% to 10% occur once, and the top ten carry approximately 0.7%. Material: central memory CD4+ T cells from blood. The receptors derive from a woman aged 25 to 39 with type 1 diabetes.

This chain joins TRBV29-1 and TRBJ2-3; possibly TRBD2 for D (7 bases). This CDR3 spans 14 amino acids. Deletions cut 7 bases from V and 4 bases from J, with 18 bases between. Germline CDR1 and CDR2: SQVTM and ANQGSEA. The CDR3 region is CSAEGGVNADTQYF. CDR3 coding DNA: TGCAGCGCCGAGGGGGGGGTGAACGCAGATACGCAGTATTTT.

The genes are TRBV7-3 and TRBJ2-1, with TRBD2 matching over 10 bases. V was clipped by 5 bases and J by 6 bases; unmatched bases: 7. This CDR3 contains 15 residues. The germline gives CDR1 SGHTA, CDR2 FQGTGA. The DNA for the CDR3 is TGTGCCAGCAGCCTTAGGACTAGCGGTCCCAATGAGCAGTTCTTC. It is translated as CASSLRTSGPNEQFF.

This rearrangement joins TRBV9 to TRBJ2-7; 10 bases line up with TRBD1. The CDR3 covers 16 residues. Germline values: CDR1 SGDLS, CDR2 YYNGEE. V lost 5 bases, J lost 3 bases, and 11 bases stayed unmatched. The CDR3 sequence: CASSLTPTGGYYEQYF. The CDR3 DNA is TGTGCCAGCAGTTTAACTCCGACAGGGGGCTACTACGAGCAGTACTTC.

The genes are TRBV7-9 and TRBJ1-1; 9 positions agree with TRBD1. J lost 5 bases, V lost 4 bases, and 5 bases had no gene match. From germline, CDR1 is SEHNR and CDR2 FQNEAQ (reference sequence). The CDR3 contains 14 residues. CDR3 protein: CASSSQGAQTEAFF. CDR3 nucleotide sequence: TGTGCCAGCAGCTCACAGGGGGCGCAGACTGAAGCTTTCTTT.

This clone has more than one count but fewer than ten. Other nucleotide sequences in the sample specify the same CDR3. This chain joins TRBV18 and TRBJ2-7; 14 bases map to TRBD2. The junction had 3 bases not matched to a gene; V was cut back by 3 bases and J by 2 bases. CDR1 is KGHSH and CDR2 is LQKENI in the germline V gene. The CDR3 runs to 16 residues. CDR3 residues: CASSPGLAGVTYEQYF. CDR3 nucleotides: TGTGCCAGCTCACCGGGACTAGCGGGAGTGACCTACGAGCAGTACTTC.

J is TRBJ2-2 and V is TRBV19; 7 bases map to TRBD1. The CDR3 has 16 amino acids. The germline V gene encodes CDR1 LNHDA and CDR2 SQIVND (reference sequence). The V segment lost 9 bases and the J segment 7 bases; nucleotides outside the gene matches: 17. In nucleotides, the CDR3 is TGTGCCAGCCATCGCCCACCGGGACAGAGGTTCGGGGAGCTGTTTTTT. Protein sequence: CASHRPPGQRFGELFF.

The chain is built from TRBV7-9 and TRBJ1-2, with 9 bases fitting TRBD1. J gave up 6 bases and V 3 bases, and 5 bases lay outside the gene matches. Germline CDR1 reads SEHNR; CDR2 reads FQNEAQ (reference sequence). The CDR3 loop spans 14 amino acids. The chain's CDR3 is CASSFRDRVDGYTF. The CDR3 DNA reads TGTGCCAGCAGCTTCCGGGACAGGGTAGATGGCTACACCTTC.

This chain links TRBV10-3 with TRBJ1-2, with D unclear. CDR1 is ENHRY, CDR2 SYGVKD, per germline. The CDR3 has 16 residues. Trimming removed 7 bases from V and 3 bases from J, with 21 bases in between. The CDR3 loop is CAITAGSGKKDYGYTF. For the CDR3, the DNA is TGTGCCATCACCGCGGGCTCGGGGAAGAAGGACTATGGCTACACCTTC.

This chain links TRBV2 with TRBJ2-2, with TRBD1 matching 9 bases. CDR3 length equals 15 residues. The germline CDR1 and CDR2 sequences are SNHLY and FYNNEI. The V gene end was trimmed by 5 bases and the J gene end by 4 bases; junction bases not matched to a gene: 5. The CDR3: CASSTMDRGTGELFF. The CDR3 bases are TGTGCCAGCAGTACAATGGACAGGGGCACCGGGGAGCTGTTTTTT. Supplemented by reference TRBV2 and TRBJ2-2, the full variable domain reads EPEVTQTPSHQVTQMGQEVILRCVPISNHLYFYWYRQILGQKVEFLVSFYNNEISEKSEIFDDQFSVERPDGSNFTLKIRSTKLEDSAMYFCASSTMDRGTGELFFGEGSRLTVL.

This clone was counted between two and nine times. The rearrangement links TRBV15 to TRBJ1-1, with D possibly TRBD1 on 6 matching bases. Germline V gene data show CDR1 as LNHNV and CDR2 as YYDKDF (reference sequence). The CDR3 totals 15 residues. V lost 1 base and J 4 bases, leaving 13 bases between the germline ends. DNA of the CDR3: TGTGCCACCAGCAGAGGGGGGGGCGCGAGCACTGAAGCTTTCTTT. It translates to CATSRGGGASTEAFF.

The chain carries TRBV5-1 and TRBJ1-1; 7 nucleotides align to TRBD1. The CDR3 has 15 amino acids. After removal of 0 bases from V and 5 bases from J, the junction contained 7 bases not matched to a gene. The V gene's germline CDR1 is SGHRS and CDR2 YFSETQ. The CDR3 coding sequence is TGCGCCAGCAGCTTGGGAGGGACAGTTGATACTGAAGCTTTCTTT. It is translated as CASSLGGTVDTEAFF. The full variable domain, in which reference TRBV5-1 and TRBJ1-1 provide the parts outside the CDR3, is KAGVTQTPRYLIKTRGQQVTLSCSPISGHRSVSWYQQTPGQGLQFLFEYFSETQRNKGNFPGRFSGRQFSNSRSEMNVSTLELGDSALYLCASSLGGTVDTEAFFGQGTRLTVV.

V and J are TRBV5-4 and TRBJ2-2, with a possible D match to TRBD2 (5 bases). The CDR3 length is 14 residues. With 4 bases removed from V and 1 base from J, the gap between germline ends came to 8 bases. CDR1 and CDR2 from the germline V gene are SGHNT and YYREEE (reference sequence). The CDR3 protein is CASSGRENTGELFF. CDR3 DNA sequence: TGTGCCAGCAGCGGCCGGGAGAACACCGGGGAGCTGTTTTTT.

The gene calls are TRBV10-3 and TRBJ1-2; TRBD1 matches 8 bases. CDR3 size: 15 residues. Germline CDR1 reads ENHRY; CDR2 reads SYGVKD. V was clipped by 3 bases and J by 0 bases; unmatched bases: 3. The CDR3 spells CAISDGQGANYGYTF. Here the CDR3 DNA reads TGTGCCATCAGTGACGGACAGGGAGCTAACTATGGCTACACCTTC.

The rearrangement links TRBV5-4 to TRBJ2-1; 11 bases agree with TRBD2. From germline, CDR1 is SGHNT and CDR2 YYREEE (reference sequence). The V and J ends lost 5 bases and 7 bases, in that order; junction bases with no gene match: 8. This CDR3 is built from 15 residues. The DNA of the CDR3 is TGTGCCAGCAGACCTACTAGCGGGAGAGTTAATGAGCAGTTCTTC. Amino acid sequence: CASRPTSGRVNEQFF.

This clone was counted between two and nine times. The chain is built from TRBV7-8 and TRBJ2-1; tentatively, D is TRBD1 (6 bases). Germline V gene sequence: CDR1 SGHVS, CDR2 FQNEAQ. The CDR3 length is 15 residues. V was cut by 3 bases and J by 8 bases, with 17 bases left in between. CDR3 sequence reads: CASSFPDRGIDEQFF. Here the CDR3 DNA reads TGTGCCAGCAGCTTCCCGGACAGAGGGATCGATGAGCAGTTCTTC.

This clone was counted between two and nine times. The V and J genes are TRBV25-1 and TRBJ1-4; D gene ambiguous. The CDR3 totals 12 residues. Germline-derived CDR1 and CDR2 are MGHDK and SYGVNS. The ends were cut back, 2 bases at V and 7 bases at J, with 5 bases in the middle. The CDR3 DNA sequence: TGTGCCAGCAGTGAACATTCTGAAAAACTGTTTTTT. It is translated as CASSEHSEKLFF. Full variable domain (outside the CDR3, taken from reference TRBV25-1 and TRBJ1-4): EADIYQTPRYLVIGTGKKITLECSQTMGHDKMYWYQQDPGMELHLIHYSYGVNSTEKGDLSSESTVSRIRTEHFPLTLESARPSHTSQYLCASSEHSEKLFFGSGTQLSVL.

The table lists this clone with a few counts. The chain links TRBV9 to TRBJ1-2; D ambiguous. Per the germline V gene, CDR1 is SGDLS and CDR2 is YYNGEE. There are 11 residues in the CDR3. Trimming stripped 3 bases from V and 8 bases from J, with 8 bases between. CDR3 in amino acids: CASSAPQGYTF. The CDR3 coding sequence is TGTGCCAGCAGCGCTCCACAAGGCTACACCTTC.

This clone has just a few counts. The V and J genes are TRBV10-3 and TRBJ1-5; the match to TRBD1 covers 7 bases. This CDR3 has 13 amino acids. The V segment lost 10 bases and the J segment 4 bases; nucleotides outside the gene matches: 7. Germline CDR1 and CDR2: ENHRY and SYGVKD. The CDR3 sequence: CATAGQPNQPQHF. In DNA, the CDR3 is TGTGCCACCGCGGGACAGCCGAATCAGCCCCAGCATTTT.

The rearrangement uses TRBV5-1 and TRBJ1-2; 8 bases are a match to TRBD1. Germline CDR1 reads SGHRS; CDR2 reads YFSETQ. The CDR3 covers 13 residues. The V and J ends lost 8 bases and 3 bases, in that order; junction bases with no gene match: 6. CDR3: CASRQGPDYGYTF. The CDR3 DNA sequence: TGCGCCAGTAGACAGGGGCCGGACTATGGCTACACCTTC.

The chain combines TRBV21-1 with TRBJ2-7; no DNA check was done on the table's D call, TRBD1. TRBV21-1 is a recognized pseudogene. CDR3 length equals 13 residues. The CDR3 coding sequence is TGTGCCAGCAGCAAGGCAGGGACCTACGAGCAGTACTTC. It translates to CASSKAGTYEQYF.